A selection of T cell receptor beta chains follows, all from one sample in a study of T cell responses to AZD1222 COVID-19 vaccine. Data came from immunoSEQ multiplex PCR; TCRdb stores just in-frame clones and leaves some out. This sample has around 83,000 clones, with more than 70% found just once. Sequenced material: peripheral blood, taken on day 0 of AZD1222 vaccination. All receptors derive from an adult in good health. CDR3s include the opening cysteine and the closing phenylalanine or tryptophan. The D gene is left open where the match is weak. Rows may omit the clone size; those that give it use once, few, many or a size class.

V gene	D gene	clone size	J gene	CDR3 protein	CDR3 DNA
TRBV24-1	NA	NA	TRBJ2-5	CATRSGDSQETQYF	TGTGCCACCAGGTCCGGAGACAGCCAAGAGACCCAGTACTTC
TRBV7-2	NA	NA	TRBJ1-4	CASSWGTTNEKLFF	TGTGCCAGCAGCTGGGGGACAACTAATGAAAAACTGTTTTTT
TRBV7-2	TRBD2	NA	TRBJ2-5	CASSFRGQWTSGRGETQYF	TGTGCCAGCAGCTTCAGGGGGCAGTGGACTAGCGGGAGAGGAGAGACCCAGTACTTC
TRBV20-1	NA	once	TRBJ1-5	CSASRGDGQPQHF	TGCAGTGCTAGTAGGGGGGACGGACAGCCCCAGCATTTT
TRBV19	TRBD1	NA	TRBJ1-5	CASSTYRQGYNQPQHF	TGTGCCAGTAGTACTTATAGACAGGGTTATAATCAGCCCCAGCATTTT
TRBV5-4	TRBD1	NA	TRBJ1-1	CASSLLDAGGRNEAFF	TGTGCCAGCAGCTTGCTTGATGCAGGGGGTCGTAATGAAGCTTTCTTT
TRBV12-3/TRBV12-4	TRBD2	NA	TRBJ2-1	CASSLARGVEQFF	TGTGCCAGCAGTTTAGCGCGGGGGGTTGAGCAGTTCTTC
TRBV18	NA	NA	TRBJ2-7	CASSPGTQNYEQYF	TGTGCCAGCTCCCCCGGGACACAGAACTACGAGCAGTACTTC
TRBV7-8	NA	NA	TRBJ2-5	CASSIRQSQETQYF	TGTGCCAGCAGCATCCGACAGAGCCAAGAGACCCAGTACTTC
TRBV15	NA	NA	TRBJ2-7	CATSSHDGSYEQYF	TGTGCCACCAGCAGCCATGACGGCTCCTACGAGCAGTACTTC
TRBV18	TRBD1	NA	TRBJ1-4	CASSDRDREINLFF	TGTGCCAGCTCAGACAGGGACAGGGAAATCAACCTGTTTTTT
TRBV7-9	NA	NA	TRBJ1-2	CASIPGRFGLYGYTF	TGTGCCAGCATCCCAGGGCGGTTCGGACTCTATGGCTACACCTTC
TRBV5-6	TRBD1	NA	TRBJ1-1	CASSFFPGQGGTTEAFF	TGTGCCAGCAGTTTCTTTCCCGGACAGGGAGGGACCACTGAAGCTTTCTTT
TRBV7-3	NA	NA	TRBJ1-1	CASSSRGSRGTEAFF	TGTGCCAGCAGCTCCCGGGGCAGTCGGGGGACTGAAGCTTTCTTT
TRBV6-5	NA	NA	TRBJ2-1	CASRFPLANEQFF	TGTGCCAGCAGGTTCCCCTTGGCGAATGAGCAGTTCTTC
TRBV9	NA	NA	TRBJ1-6	CASSVAGVGGNSPLHF	TGTGCCAGCAGCGTAGCCGGGGTGGGTGGTAATTCACCCCTCCACTTT
TRBV9	NA	NA	TRBJ2-3	CASSAEEWGRLTDTQYF	TGTGCCAGCAGCGCAGAGGAGTGGGGAAGACTCACAGATACGCAGTATTTT
TRBV19	TRBD1	NA	TRBJ1-2	CASSTGRNYGYTF	TGTGCCAGTTCGACAGGGAGAAACTATGGCTACACCTTC
TRBV6-5	TRBD1	NA	TRBJ1-1	CASSYSSRGGTEAFF	TGTGCCAGCAGTTACTCGAGCAGGGGGGGGACTGAAGCTTTCTTT
TRBV28	TRBD2	NA	TRBJ2-7	CASSSLTGGAYEQYF	TGTGCCAGCTCCTCGTTAACGGGGGGGGCCTACGAGCAGTACTTC
TRBV24-1	TRBD1	NA	TRBJ2-2	CATSDFGTGNTGELFF	TGTGCCACCAGTGATTTCGGGACAGGGAACACCGGGGAGCTGTTTTTT
TRBV18	NA	NA	TRBJ2-3	CASSPDTDTQYF	TGTGCCAGCTCACCTGACACAGATACGCAGTATTTT
TRBV7-3	NA	once	TRBJ1-2	CASSLTPQTGVYGYTF	TGTGCCAGCAGCTTAACCCCACAAACGGGGGTCTATGGCTACACCTTC
TRBV19	NA	NA	TRBJ1-5	CASSIEQGQPQHF	TGTGCCAGTAGTATAGAACAGGGCCAGCCCCAGCATTTT
TRBV7-3	NA	NA	TRBJ2-5	CASSSGPKETQYF	TGTGCCAGCAGCTCGGGACCTAAAGAGACCCAGTACTTC
TRBV5-1	NA	NA	TRBJ2-7	CASSLEHHGLEQYF	TGCGCCAGCAGCTTGGAACACCACGGGTTAGAGCAGTACTTC
TRBV28	NA	NA	TRBJ2-3	CASSFGRDTQYF	TGTGCCAGCAGTTTTGGTCGGGATACGCAGTATTTT
TRBV6-5	NA	NA	TRBJ1-1	CASSYSMPENTEAFF	TGTGCCAGCAGTTACTCGATGCCAGAGAACACTGAAGCTTTCTTT
TRBV2	TRBD1	NA	TRBJ2-2	CASKVRGWDSPNTGELFF	TGTGCCAGCAAAGTGAGGGGTTGGGACAGCCCTAACACCGGGGAGCTGTTTTTT
TRBV6-5	TRBD2	NA	TRBJ2-3	CASSYGLAGGRQQYF	TGTGCCAGCAGTTACGGACTAGCGGGAGGCCGCCAGCAGTATTTT
TRBV18	TRBD1	NA	TRBJ2-1	CASSPPGQSSYNEQFF	TGTGCCAGCTCACCACCGGGACAGAGCTCCTACAATGAGCAGTTCTTC
TRBV18	NA	NA	TRBJ1-2	CASSTLARGDYGYTF	TGTGCCAGCTCAACCTTGGCCAGGGGCGACTATGGCTACACCTTC
TRBV19	TRBD1	NA	TRBJ2-1	CASNSLGGSIFEQFF	TGTGCCAGTAACTCCCTAGGGGGCTCGATCTTCGAGCAGTTCTTC
TRBV12-5	TRBD2	NA	TRBJ2-4	CASGFSGGANIQYF	TGTGCTAGTGGTTTCAGCGGGGGGGCCAACATTCAGTACTTC
TRBV11-2	TRBD2	once	TRBJ2-3	CASSLGGRAVSFTDTQYF	TGTGCCAGCAGCTTAGGCGGGAGGGCCGTATCCTTCACAGATACGCAGTATTTT
TRBV28	NA	NA	TRBJ1-3	CASSRGGNTIYF	TGTGCCAGCAGTCGAGGGGGAAACACCATATATTTT
TRBV2	NA	NA	TRBJ1-6	CASSDFSRTDSPLHF	TGTGCCAGCAGTGACTTTAGCCGGACGGATTCACCCCTCCACTTT
TRBV3-1/TRBV3-2	TRBD1	NA	TRBJ1-4	CASSQFWQGAREKLFF	TGTGCCAGCAGCCAATTTTGGCAGGGGGCAAGAGAAAAACTGTTTTTT
TRBV5-1	NA	NA	TRBJ1-3	CASSFGPGPGNTIYF	TGCGCCAGCAGCTTTGGACCAGGACCGGGAAACACCATATATTTT
TRBV6-5	NA	NA	TRBJ2-7	CASSSPSEQYF	TGTGCCAGCAGTTCCCCCTCTGAGCAGTACTTC
TRBV10-3	TRBD1	NA	TRBJ1-1	CAISERTGDPHGAFF	TGTGCCATCAGTGAGAGGACAGGGGACCCCCACGGAGCTTTCTTT
TRBV7-9	NA	NA	TRBJ2-2	CASSLARGSGELFF	TGTGCCAGCAGCTTAGCGCGGGGATCCGGGGAGCTGTTTTTT
TRBV19	NA	NA	TRBJ2-5	CASRPNWGQETQYF	TGTGCCAGTAGACCTAACTGGGGTCAAGAGACCCAGTACTTC
TRBV2	NA	NA	TRBJ2-5	CASSRGQETQYF	TGTGCCAGCAGCAGGGGTCAAGAGACCCAGTACTTC
TRBV6-6	NA	NA	TRBJ1-3	CASSGPGNTIYF	TGTGCCAGCAGCGGCCCTGGAAACACCATATATTTT
TRBV7-9	NA	few	TRBJ1-2	CASSSEVPSYGYTF	TGTGCCAGCAGCTCCGAGGTGCCGTCCTATGGCTACACCTTC
TRBV5-1	NA	NA	TRBJ2-4	CASSLAGGAQNIQYF	TGCGCCAGCAGCTTGGCGGGCGGGGCCCAAAACATTCAGTACTTC
TRBV7-9	TRBD1	NA	TRBJ1-4	CAKTQGGSGGDNEKLFF	TGTGCCAAAACCCAGGGGGGTAGTGGTGGCGATAATGAAAAACTGTTTTTT
TRBV5-6	NA	NA	TRBJ2-7	CASSLDGGLTPYEQYF	TGTGCCAGCAGCTTGGACGGGGGACTTACCCCCTACGAGCAGTACTTC
TRBV7-6	NA	NA	TRBJ1-3	CASSSEGGNTIYF	TGTGCCAGCAGCTCCGAGGGTGGAAACACCATATATTTT